What follows describes a single T cell receptor beta chain. Its antigen is not known. Sequencing was performed with immunoSEQ multiplex PCR; in TCRdb, only in-frame clones are kept and a portion is missing. The table records some 130,000 clones, about 87% of them present only once. This sample stems from a study of T cell responses to AZD1222 COVID-19 vaccine. Notes on the study in general: A reported finding is that nearly half of spike-specific TCRs target unmutated variant regions. White British donors predominated, females outnumbered males, and clonal diversity was possibly underestimated. Repertoire sampling happened only post peak T cell response.

The source of this sequence is an adult in good health. The source material was peripheral blood, sampled on day 0 of AZD1222 vaccination.

The CDR3 sequence: CASSRQGRVGNEQFF. CDR3 DNA sequence: TGTGCCAGCAGTCGACAGGGGAGGGTAGGAAATGAGCAGTTCTTC. The chain is built from TRBV6-5 and TRBJ2-1, with D tentatively TRBD1 (8 bases). The germline V and J ends were trimmed by 5 bases and 7 bases, with 18 bases remaining between them. The germline CDR1 and CDR2 sequences are MNHEY and SVGAGI. There are 15 residues in the CDR3.